This T cell receptor beta chain was observed in a study of cytomegalovirus exposure and HLA in healthy donors. Whole-study results and caveats: TCR beta chains numbering some 160 were designated cytomegalovirus-associated.

The V gene end was trimmed by 3 bases and the J gene end by 7 bases; junction bases not matched to a gene: 3. This CDR3 has 12 amino acids. Germline V lookup: CDR1 SQVTM, CDR2 ANQGSEA. Notes on this clone: Its cognate antigen is unknown.

13 Jbeta primers and 60 Vbeta primers were used for the PCR. Clones were sequenced by immunoSEQ multiplex PCR, and TCRdb holds only the in-frame ones, with some missing. The sample carries over 150,000 clones, roughly 88% recorded once. This sequence was found in a girl aged 2 to 10 in good health and CMV-seropositive. The specimen was PBMCs. The chain links TRBV29-1 to TRBJ1-2, with 9 positions matching TRBD1. CDR3 sequence: CSVDGQGSGYTF. DNA of the CDR3: TGCAGCGTTGATGGACAGGGGAGTGGCTACACCTTC.